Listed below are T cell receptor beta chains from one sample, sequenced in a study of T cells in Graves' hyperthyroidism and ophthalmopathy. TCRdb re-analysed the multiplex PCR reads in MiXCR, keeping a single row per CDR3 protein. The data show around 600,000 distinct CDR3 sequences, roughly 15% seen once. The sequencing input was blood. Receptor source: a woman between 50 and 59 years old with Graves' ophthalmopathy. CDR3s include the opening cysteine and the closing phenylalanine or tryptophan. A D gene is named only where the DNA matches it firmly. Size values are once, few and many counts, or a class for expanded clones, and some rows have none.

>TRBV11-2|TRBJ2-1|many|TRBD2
CASSLDRGLAGGKSYNEQFF
TGTGCCAGCAGCTTAGATAGGGGACTAGCGGGAGGTAAATCCTACAATGAGCAGTTCTTC
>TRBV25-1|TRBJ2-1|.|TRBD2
CASSDRYRTSGSNEQLF
TGTGCCAGCAGTGACCGATACCGGACTAGCGGGAGCAATGAGCAGCTCTTC
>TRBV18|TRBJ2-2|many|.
CASSGQPTGELFF
TGTGCCAGCTCCGGACAGCCCACCGGGGAGCTGTTTTTT
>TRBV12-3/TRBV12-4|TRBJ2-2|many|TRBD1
CASRGQANTGELFF
TGTGCCAGCAGGGGACAGGCGAACACCGGGGAGCTGTTTTTT
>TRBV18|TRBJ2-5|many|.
CASSPRQEETQYF
TGTGCCAGCTCACCGAGGCAAGAAGAGACCCAGTACTTC
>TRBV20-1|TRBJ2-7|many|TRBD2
CSAPGTSDYEQYF
TGCAGTGCTCCCGGGACTAGCGATTACGAGCAGTACTTC
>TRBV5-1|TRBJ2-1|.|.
CASTPRLDNNEQFF
TGTGCCAGCACCCCGAGACTAGACAACAATGAGCAGTTCTTC
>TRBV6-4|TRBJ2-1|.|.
CASIPGHKTYNEQFF
TGTGCCAGCATCCCCGGACACAAGACCTACAATGAGCAGTTCTTC
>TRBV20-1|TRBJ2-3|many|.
CSARDAHSSTDTQYF
TGCAGTGCTAGAGATGCACATTCTAGCACAGATACGCAGTATTTT
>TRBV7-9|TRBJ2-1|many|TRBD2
CASSFRAGASYNEQFF
TGTGCCAGCAGCTTCCGAGCGGGAGCTTCCTACAATGAGCAGTTCTTC
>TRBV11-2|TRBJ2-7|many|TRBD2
CASSLVRGLKTYEQYF
TGTGCCAGCAGCTTAGTACGGGGACTAAAGACCTACGAGCAGTACTTC
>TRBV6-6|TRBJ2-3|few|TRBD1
CASSSSDRGLGDTQYF
TGTGCCAGCAGTTCCTCGGACAGGGGGCTCGGAGATACGCAGTATTTT
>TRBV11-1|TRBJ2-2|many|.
CASSLAESTGELFF
TGTGCCAGCAGCTTAGCGGAGAGTACCGGGGAGCTGTTTTTT
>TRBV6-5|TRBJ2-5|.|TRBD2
CASSYVPASGSPQLQETQYF
TGTGCCAGCAGTTACGTTCCCGCTAGCGGGAGTCCTCAACTACAAGAGACCCAGTACTTC
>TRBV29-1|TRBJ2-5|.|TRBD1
CSVSQGVTETQYF
TGCAGCGTTTCGCAGGGGGTGACAGAGACCCAGTACTTC
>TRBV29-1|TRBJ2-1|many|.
CSADSISYNEQFF
TGCAGCGCAGACAGTATCTCCTACAATGAGCAGTTCTTC
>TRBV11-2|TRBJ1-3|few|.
CASSFSSPLGNTIYF
TGTGCCAGCAGCTTTTCCAGCCCGCTTGGAAACACCATATATTTT
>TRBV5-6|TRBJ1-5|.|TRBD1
CASSRRTGRPNQPQHF
TGTGCCAGCAGTAGAAGGACAGGGCGTCCTAATCAGCCCCAGCATTTT
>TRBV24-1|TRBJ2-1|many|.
CATSDLSTFNEQFF
TGTGCCACCAGTGATTTGTCGACATTCAATGAGCAGTTCTTC
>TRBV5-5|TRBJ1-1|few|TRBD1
CASSLKGQSLMNTEAFF
TGTGCCAGCAGCTTGAAGGGACAGTCCCTCATGAACACTGAAGCTTTCTTT
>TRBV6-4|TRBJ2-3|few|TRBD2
CASSVIAGNTDTQYF
TGTGCCAGCAGCGTCATAGCGGGTAACACAGATACGCAGTATTTT
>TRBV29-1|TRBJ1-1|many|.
CSVASYTEAFF
TGCAGCGTTGCCTCGTACACTGAAGCTTTCTTT
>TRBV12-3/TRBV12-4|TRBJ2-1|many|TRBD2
CASNRTSGGGNEQFF
TGTGCCAGCAACCGGACTAGCGGGGGAGGGAATGAGCAGTTCTTC
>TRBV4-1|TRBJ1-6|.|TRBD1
CASSQTRDRVSPLHF
TGCGCCAGCAGTCAAACTCGGGACAGGGTCTCACCCCTCCACTTT
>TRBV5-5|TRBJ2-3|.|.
CASSTLAAVDTQYF
TGTGCCAGCAGCACCTTGGCGGCGGTAGATACGCAGTATTTT
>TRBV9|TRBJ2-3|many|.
CASSANTDTQYF
TGTGCCAGCAGCGCGAACACAGATACGCAGTATTTT
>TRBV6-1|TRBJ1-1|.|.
CATRQRTNTEAFF
TGTGCCACCCGACAGCGAACGAACACTGAAGCTTTCTTT
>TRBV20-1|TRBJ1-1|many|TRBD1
CSAVPDRGATEAFF
TGCAGTGCCGTGCCGGACAGGGGCGCCACTGAAGCTTTCTTT
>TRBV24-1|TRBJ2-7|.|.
CATSDLGEQYF
TGTGCCACCAGTGATTTGGGCGAGCAGTACTTC
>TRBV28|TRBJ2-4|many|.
CASRPPHRELAKNIQYF
TGTGCCAGCAGACCTCCACACAGGGAGCTAGCCAAAAACATTCAGTACTTC
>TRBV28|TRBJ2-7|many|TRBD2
CASSLGTSGPYKQYF
TGTGCCAGCAGTTTAGGGACTAGCGGTCCGTACAAGCAGTACTTC
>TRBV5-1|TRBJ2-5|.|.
CASSLSATEETQYF
TGCGCCAGCAGCTTGTCGGCGACAGAAGAGACCCAGTACTTC
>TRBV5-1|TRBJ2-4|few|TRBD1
CASSGQGVKNIQYF
TGCGCCAGCAGCGGACAGGGGGTCAAAAACATTCAGTACTTC
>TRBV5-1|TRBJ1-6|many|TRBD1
CASRRQGDDSPLHF
TGCGCCAGCCGGAGACAGGGGGACGATTCACCCCTCCACTTT
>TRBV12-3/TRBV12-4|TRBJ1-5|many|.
CASSLMGGGQPQHF
TGTGCCAGCAGTTTAATGGGGGGGGGTCAGCCCCAGCATTTT
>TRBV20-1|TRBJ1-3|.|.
CSARGDLGSTIYF
TGCAGTGCCCGCGGGGACCTAGGGAGCACCATATATTTT
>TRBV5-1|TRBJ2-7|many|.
CASSLSVGEQYF
TGCGCCAGCAGCTTATCGGTAGGCGAGCAGTACTTC
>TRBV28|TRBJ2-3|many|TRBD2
CASSFVGRAEANTQYF
TGTGCCAGCAGTTTTGTCGGGAGGGCCGAAGCGAATACGCAGTATTTT
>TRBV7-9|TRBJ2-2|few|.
CASSKFGWTGELFF
TGTGCCAGCAGTAAATTCGGGTGGACCGGGGAGCTGTTTTTT
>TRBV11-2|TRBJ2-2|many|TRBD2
CASSYGLAGAFDTGELFF
TGTGCCAGCAGCTACGGACTAGCGGGAGCATTTGACACCGGGGAGCTGTTTTTT
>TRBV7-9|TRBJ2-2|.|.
CASSLASDTQTGELFF
TGTGCCAGCAGCTTAGCATCGGACACTCAAACCGGGGAGCTGTTTTTT
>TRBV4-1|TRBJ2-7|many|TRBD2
CASSQSTSGNYEQYF
TGCGCCAGCAGCCAATCTACTAGCGGGAACTACGAGCAGTACTTC
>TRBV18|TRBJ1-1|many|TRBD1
CASSTTGPEAFF
TGTGCCAGCTCGACGACAGGGCCTGAAGCTTTCTTT
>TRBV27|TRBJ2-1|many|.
CASRYRSSYNEQFF
TGTGCCAGCAGATACAGGAGCTCCTACAATGAGCAGTTCTTC
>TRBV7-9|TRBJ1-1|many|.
CASSRDIGAFF
TGTGCCAGCAGCCGGGACATTGGTGCTTTCTTT
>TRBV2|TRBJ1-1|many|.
CASRIQGMNTEAFF
TGTGCCAGCAGAATACAGGGCATGAACACTGAAGCTTTCTTT
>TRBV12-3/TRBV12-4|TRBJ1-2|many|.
CASSPPWENYGYTF
TGTGCCAGCAGCCCCCCTTGGGAGAACTATGGCTACACCTTC
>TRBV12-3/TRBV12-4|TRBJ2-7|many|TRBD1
CASSPRSGQGSYEQYF
TGTGCCAGCAGTCCTAGGTCCGGACAGGGGTCCTACGAGCAGTACTTC
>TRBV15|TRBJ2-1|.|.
CATSGEIRGYSYNEQFF
TGTGCCACCAGCGGCGAAATCAGGGGTTACTCCTACAATGAGCAGTTCTTC
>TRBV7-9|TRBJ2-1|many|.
CASSRGLAVKDNNEQFF
TGTGCCAGCAGCCGGGGGCTAGCAGTGAAGGATAACAATGAGCAGTTCTTC
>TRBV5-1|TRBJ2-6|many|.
CASSLWTDPSGANVLTF
TGCGCCAGCAGCTTATGGACAGATCCCTCTGGGGCCAACGTCCTGACTTTC
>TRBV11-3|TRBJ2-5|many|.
CASSLDIRETQYF
TGTGCCAGCAGCTTGGACATAAGGGAGACCCAGTACTTC
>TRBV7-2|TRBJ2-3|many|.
CASSLSIRGGGPSDTQYF
TGTGCCAGCAGCTTATCTATTAGAGGGGGAGGGCCGTCAGATACGCAGTATTTT
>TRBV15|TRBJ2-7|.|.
CATSIFDISYEQYF
TGTGCCACCAGCATCTTCGATATCTCCTACGAGCAGTACTTC
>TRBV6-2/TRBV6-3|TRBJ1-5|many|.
CASSDITGSWSNQPQHF
TGTGCCAGCAGTGACATTACAGGGAGTTGGTCCAATCAGCCCCAGCATTTT
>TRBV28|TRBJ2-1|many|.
CASRDLQGYNEQFF
TGTGCCAGCAGAGATCTTCAGGGATACAATGAGCAGTTCTTC
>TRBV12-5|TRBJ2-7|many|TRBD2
CASGLSGTSGSRGSYEQYF
TGTGCTAGTGGTTTGAGTGGGACTAGCGGGAGCCGGGGCTCCTACGAGCAGTACTTC
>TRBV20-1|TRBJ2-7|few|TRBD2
CSASRSSGSLGSYEQYF
TGCAGTGCTAGTAGGTCTAGCGGGAGTCTAGGCTCCTACGAGCAGTACTTC
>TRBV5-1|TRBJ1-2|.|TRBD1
CASSLDGTGPFGYTF
TGCGCCAGCAGCCTGGACGGGACAGGGCCGTTTGGCTACACCTTC
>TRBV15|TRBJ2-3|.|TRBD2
CATSRMGGRASDTQYF
TGTGCCACCAGCAGAATGGGCGGGAGGGCCTCAGATACGCAGTATTTT